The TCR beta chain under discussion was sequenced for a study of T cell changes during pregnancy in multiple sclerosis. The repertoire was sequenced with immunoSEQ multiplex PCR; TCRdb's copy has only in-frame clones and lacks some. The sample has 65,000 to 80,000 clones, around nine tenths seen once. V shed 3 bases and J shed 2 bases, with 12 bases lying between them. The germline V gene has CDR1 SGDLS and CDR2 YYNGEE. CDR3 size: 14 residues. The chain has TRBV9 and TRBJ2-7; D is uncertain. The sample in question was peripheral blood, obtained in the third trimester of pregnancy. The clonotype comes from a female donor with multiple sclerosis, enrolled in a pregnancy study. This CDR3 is CASSAADKTYEQYF. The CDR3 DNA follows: TGTGCCAGCAGCGCGGCCGACAAAACCTACGAGCAGTACTTC.